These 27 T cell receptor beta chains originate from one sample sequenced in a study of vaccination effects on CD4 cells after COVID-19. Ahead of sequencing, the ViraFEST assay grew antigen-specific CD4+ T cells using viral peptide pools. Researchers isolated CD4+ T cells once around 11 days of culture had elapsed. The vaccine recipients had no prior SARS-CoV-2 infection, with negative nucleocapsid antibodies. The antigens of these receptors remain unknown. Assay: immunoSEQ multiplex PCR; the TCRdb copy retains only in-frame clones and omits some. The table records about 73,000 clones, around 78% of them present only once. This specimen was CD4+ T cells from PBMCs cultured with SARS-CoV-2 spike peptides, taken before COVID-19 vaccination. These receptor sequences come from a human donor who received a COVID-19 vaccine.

The CDR3 loop is CASSPSVIQGVLFIYGYTF. The CDR3 bases are TGCGCCAGCAGCCCAAGCGTCATACAGGGGGTGCTTTTTATCTATGGCTACACCTTC. The chain couples TRBV4-1 to TRBJ1-2; 8 positions match TRBD1. CDR1 and CDR2 (germline): MGHRA, YSYEKL. J gave up 4 bases and V 4 bases, and 20 bases lay outside the gene matches. The CDR3 covers 19 residues.

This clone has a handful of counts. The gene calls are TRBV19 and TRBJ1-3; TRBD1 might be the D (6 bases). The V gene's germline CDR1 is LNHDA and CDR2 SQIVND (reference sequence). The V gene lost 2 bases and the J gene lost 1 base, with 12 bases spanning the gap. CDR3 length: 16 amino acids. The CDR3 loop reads CASSIRTVSSGNTIYF. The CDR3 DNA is TGTGCCAGTAGTATACGGACAGTATCATCTGGAAACACCATATATTTT.

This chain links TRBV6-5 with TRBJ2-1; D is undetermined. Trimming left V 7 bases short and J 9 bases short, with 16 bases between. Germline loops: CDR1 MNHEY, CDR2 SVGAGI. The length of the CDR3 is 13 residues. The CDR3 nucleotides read TGTGCCAGCACCCCTAGACGCGTCGGTGAGCAGTTCTTC. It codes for CASTPRRVGEQFF.

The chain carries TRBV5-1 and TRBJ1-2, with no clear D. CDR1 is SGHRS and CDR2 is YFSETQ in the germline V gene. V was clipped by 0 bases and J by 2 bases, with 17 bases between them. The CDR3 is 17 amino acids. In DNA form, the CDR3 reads TGCGCCAGCAGCTTGGTCTTCAGAGGGCCGGAAAACTATGGCTACACCTTC. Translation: CASSLVFRGPENYGYTF. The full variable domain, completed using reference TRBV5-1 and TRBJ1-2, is KAGVTQTPRYLIKTRGQQVTLSCSPISGHRSVSWYQQTPGQGLQFLFEYFSETQRNKGNFPGRFSGRQFSNSRSEMNVSTLELGDSALYLCASSLVFRGPENYGYTFGSGTRLTVV.

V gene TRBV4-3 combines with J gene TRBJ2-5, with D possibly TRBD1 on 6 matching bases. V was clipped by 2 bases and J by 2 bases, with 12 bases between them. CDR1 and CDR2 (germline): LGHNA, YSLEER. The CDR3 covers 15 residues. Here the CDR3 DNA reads TGCGCCAGCAGCCAACACGGGACACTACAAGAGACCCAGTACTTC. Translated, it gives CASSQHGTLQETQYF.

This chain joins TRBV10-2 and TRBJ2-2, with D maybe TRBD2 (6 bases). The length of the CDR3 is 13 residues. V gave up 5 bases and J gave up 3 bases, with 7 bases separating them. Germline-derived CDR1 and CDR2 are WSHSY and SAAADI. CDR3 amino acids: CASSTGDTGELFF. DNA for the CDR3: TGCGCCAGCAGTACGGGGGACACCGGGGAGCTGTTTTTT.

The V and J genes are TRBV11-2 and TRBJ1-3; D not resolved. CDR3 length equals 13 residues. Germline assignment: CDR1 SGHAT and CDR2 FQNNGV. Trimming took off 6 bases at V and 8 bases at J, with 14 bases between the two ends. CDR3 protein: CASRPPGRDTIYF. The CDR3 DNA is TGTGCCAGCAGGCCTCCGGGGAGGGACACCATATATTTT.

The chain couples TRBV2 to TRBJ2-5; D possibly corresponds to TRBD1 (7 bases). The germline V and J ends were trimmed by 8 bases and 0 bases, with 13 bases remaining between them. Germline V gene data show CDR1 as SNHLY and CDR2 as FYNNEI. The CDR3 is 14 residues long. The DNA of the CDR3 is TGTGCCAGCGGCGGGACAGCCAACCAAGAGACCCAGTACTTC. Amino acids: CASGGTANQETQYF.

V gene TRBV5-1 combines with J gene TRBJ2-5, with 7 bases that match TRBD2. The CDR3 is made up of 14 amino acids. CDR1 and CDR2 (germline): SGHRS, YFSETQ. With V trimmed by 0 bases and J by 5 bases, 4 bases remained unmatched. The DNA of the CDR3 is TGCGCCAGCAGCTTGGAGACTAGCTGGGAGACCCAGTACTTC. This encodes CASSLETSWETQYF.

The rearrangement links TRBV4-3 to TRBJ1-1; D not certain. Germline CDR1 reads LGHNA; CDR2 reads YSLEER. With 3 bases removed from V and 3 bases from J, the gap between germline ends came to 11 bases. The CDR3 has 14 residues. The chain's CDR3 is CASSHLDGYTEAFF. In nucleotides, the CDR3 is TGCGCCAGCAGCCACCTGGACGGTTACACTGAAGCTTTCTTT.

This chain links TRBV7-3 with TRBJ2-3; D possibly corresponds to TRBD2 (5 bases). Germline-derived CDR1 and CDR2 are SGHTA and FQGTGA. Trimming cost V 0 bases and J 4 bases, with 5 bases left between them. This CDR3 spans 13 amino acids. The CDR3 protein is CASSLTGADTQYF. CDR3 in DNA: TGTGCCAGCAGCTTAACCGGGGCAGATACGCAGTATTTT.

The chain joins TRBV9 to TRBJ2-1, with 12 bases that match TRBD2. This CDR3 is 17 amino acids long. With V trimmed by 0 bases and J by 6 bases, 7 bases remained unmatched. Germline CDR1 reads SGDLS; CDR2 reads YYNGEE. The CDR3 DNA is TGTGCCAGCAGCGTAGCTACTCTAGCGGGGGGGCCCAATGAGCAGTTCTTC. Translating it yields CASSVATLAGGPNEQFF.

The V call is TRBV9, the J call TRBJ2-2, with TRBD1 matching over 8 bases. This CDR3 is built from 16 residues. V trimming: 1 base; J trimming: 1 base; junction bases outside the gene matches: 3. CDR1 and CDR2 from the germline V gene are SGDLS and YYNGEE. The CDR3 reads CASSVTDRGNTGELFF. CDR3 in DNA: TGTGCCAGCAGCGTAACCGACAGGGGGAACACCGGGGAGCTGTTTTTT.

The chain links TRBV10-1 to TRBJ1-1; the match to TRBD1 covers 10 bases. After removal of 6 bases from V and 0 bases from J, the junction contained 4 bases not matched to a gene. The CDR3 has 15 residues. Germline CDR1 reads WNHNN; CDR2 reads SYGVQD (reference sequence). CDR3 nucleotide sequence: TGCGCCAGCAGAGCCGGGACAGGGGTGAACACTGAAGCTTTCTTT. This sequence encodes CASRAGTGVNTEAFF.

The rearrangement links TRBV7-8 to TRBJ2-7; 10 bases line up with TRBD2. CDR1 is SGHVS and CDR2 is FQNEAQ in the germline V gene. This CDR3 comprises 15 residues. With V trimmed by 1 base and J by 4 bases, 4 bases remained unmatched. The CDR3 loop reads CASSLGLAGVYEQYV. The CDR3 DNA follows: TGTGCCAGCAGCTTAGGTCTAGCGGGGGTGTACGAGCAGTACGTC.

The CDR3 protein is CTSSQGGGGRPTGRHEQYV. CDR3 bases: TGCACCAGCAGCCAAGGGGGTGGGGGGAGGCCCACGGGACGCCACGAGCAGTACGTC. The gene calls are TRBV1 and TRBJ2-7; TRBD2 reflects the table's D call only, with no check against the DNA. TRBV1 is given as a pseudogene. The CDR3 length is 19 residues.

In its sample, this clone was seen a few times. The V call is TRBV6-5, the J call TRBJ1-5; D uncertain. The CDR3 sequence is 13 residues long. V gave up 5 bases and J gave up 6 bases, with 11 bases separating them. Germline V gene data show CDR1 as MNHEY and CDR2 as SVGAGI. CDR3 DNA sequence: TGTGCCAGCAGTCTCAACCGAGGTCAGCCCCAGCATTTT. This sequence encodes CASSLNRGQPQHF.

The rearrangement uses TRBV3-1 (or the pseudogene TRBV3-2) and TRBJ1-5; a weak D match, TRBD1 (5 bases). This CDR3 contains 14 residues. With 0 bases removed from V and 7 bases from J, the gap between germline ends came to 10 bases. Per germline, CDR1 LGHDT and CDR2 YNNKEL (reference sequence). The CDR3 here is CASSQDYGGQPQHF. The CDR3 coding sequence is TGTGCCAGCAGCCAAGATTATGGGGGACAGCCCCAGCATTTT.

The CDR3: CASSPSPDREEKLFF. The CDR3 nucleotides read TGTGCCAGCTCTCCGTCCCCGGACAGAGAGGAAAAACTGTTTTTT. The V call is TRBV18, the J call TRBJ1-4, with D tentatively TRBD1 (6 bases). The CDR3 runs to 15 residues. Trimming removed 6 bases at V and 8 bases at J, with 19 bases between. Looked up from germline, CDR1 is KGHSH and CDR2 is LQKENI.

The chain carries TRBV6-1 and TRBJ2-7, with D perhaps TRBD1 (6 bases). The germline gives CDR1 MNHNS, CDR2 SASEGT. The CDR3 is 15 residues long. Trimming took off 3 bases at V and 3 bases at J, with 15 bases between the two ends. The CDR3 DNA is TGTGCCAGCAGTGAGGATCTTCAGGGGTACTACGAGCAGTACGTC. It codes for CASSEDLQGYYEQYV.

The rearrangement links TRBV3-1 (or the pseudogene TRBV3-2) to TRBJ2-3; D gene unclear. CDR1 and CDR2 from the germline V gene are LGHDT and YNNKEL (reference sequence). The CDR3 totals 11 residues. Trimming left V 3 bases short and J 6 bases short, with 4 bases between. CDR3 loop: CASSQRDTQYF. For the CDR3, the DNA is TGTGCCAGCAGCCAGCGGGATACGCAGTATTTT.

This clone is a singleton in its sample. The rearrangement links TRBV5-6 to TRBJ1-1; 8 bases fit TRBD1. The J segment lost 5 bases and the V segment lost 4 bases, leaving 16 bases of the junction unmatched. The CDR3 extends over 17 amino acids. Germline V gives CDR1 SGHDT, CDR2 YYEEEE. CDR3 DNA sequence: TGTGCCAGCAGCCTCCTCGGGACAGGATCCAAAGGGACTGAAGCTTTCTTT. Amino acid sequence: CASSLLGTGSKGTEAFF.

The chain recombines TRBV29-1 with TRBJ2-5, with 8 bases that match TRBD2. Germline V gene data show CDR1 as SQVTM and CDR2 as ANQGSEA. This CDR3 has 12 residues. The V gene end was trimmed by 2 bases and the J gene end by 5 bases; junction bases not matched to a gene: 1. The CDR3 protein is CSVEPGGETQYF. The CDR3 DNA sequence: TGCAGCGTTGAACCGGGGGGGGAGACCCAGTACTTC.

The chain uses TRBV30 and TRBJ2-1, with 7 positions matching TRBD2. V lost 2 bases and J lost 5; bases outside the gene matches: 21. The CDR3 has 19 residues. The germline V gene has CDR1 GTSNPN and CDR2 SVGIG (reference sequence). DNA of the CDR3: TGTGCCTGGAGTAAAGAGGGTGTCTGGCGAGCGGGGAGAAACAATGAGCAGTTCTTC. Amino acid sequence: CAWSKEGVWRAGRNNEQFF.

The CDR3 region is CASSLTGGGNNEQFF. For the CDR3, the DNA is TGTGCCAGCAGCCTGACGGGGGGGGGAAACAATGAGCAGTTCTTC. This rearrangement joins TRBV5-4 to TRBJ2-1; 8 nucleotides align to TRBD2. The CDR3 covers 15 residues. The germline CDR1 and CDR2 sequences are SGHNT and YYREEE (reference sequence). J lost 5 bases, V lost 4 bases, and 8 bases had no gene match. Based on the CDR3 plus reference TRBV5-4 and TRBJ2-1, the full variable domain is ETGVTQSPTHLIKTRGQQVTLRCSSQSGHNTVSWYQQALGQGPQFIFQYYREEENGRGNFPPRFSGLQFPNYSSELNVNALELDDSALYLCASSLTGGGNNEQFFGPGTRLTVL.

The CDR3 coding sequence is TGTGCCAGCAGTTCCCTAAAAGGGGGGGCGAACACTGAAGCTTTCTTT. Amino acid sequence: CASSSLKGGANTEAFF. This sequence joins TRBV6-2 or TRBV6-3 and TRBJ1-1, with TRBD1 as a possible D gene (6 bases). CDR3 length: 16 residues. The germline V and J ends were trimmed by 4 bases and 1 base, with 16 bases remaining between them. Germline CDR1 and CDR2: MNHEY and SVGEGT.

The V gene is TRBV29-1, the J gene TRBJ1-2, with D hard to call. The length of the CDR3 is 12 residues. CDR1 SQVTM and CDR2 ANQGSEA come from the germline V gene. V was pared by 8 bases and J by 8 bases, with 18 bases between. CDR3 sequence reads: CSSRGAQKGYTF. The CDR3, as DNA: TGCAGCTCACGGGGAGCTCAGAAGGGCTACACCTTC.